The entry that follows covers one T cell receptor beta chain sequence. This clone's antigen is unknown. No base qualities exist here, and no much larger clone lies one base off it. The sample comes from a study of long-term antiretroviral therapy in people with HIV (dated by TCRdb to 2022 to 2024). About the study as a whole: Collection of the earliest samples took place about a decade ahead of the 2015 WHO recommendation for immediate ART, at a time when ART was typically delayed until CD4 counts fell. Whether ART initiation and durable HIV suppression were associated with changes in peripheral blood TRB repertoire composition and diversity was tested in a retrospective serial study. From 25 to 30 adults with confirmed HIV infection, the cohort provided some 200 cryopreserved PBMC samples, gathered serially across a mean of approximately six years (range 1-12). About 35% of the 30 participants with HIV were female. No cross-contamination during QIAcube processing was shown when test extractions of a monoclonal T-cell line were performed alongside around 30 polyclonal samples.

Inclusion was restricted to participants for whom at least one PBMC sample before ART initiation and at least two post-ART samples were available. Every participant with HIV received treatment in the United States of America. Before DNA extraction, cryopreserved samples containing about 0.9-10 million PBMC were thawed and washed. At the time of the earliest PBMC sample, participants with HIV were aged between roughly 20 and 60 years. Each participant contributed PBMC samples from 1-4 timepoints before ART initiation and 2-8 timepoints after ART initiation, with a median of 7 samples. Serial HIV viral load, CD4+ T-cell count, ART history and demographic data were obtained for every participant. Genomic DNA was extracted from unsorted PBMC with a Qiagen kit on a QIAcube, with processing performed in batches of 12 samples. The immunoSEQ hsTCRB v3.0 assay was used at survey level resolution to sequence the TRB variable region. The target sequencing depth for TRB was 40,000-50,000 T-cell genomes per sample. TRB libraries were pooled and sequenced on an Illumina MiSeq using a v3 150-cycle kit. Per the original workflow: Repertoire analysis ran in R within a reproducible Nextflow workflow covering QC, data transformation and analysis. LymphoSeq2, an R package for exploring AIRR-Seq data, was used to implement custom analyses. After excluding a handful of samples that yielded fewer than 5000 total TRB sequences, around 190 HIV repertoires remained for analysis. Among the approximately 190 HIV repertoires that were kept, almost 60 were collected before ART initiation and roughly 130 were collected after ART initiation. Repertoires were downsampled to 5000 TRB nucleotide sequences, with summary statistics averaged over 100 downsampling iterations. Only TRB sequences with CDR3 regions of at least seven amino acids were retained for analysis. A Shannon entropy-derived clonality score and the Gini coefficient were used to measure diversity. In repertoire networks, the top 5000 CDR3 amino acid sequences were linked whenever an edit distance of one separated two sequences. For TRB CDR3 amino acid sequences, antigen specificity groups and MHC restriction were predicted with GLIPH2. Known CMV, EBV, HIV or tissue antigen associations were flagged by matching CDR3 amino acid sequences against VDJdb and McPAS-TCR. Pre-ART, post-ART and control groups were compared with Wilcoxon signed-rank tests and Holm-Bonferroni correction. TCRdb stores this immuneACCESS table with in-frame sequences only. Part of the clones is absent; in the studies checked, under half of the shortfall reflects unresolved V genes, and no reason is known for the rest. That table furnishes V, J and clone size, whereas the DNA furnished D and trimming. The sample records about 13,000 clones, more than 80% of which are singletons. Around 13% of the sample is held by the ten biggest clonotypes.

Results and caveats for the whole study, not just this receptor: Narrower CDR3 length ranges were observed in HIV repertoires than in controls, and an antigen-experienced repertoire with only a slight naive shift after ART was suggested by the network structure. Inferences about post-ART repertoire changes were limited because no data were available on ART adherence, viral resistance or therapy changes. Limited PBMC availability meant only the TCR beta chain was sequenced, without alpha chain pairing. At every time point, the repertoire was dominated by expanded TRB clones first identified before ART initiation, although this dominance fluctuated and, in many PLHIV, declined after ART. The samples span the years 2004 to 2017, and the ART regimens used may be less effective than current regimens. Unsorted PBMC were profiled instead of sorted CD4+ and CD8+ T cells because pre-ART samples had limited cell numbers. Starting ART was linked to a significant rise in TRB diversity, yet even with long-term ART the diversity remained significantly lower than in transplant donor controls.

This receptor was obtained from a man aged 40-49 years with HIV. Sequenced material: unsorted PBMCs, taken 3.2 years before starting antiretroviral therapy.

Read as DNA, the sequence is TGTGCCAGTAGCGACTCCACAGTTCAGCCCCAGCATTTT. It translates as CASSDSTVQPQHF. The rearrangement combines TRBV19 with TRBJ1-5, with the identity of the D gene unclear. From the cysteine through the phenylalanine, the CDR3 covers 13 amino acids. The read is trimmed to its CDR3 DNA, 39 bases read in frame from base 1. V is cut by 6 bases and J by 6 bases, and the space between the germline ends is 12 bases. The germline V gene (reference sequence) provides CDR1 LNHDA and CDR2 SQIVND.